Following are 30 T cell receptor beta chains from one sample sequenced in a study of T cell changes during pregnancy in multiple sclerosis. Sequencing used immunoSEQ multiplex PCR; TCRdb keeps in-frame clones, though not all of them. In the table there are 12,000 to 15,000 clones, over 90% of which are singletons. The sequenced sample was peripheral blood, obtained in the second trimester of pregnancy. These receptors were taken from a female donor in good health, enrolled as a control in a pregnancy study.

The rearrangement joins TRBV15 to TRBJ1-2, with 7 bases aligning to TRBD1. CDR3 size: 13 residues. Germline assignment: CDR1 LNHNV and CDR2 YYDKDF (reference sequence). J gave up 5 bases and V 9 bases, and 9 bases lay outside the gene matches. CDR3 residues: CATGRTGPYGYTF. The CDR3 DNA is TGTGCCACTGGGAGGACAGGCCCATATGGCTACACCTTC.

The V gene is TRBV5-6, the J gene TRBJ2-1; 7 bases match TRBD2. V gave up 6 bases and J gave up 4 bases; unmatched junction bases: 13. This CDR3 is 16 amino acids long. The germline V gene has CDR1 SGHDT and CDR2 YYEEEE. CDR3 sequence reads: CASIEQGLVFYNEQFF. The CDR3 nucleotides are TGTGCCAGCATCGAGCAAGGACTAGTCTTTTACAATGAGCAGTTCTTC.

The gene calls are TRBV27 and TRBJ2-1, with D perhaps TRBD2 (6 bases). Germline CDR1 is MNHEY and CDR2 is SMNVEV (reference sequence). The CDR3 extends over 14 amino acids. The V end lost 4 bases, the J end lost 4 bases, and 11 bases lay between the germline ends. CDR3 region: CASSSSGLYNEQFF. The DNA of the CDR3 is TGTGCCAGCAGTTCCTCGGGACTTTACAATGAGCAGTTCTTC.

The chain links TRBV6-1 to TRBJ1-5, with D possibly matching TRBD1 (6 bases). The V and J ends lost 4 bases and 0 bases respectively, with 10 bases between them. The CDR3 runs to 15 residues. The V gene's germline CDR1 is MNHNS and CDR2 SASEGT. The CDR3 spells CASSAGQFSNQPQHF. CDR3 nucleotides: TGTGCCAGCAGTGCCGGACAGTTTAGCAATCAGCCCCAGCATTTT.

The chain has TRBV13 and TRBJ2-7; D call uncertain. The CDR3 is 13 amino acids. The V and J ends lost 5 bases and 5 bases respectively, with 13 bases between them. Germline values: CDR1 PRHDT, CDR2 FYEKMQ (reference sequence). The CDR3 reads CASSPGVPNEQYF. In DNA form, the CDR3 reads TGTGCCAGCAGCCCCGGAGTTCCCAACGAGCAGTACTTC.

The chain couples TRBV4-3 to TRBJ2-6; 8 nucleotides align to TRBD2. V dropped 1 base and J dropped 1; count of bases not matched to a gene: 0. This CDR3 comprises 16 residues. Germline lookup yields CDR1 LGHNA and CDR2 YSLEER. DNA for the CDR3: TGCGCCAGCAGCCAAGCGGGGGGGTCTGGGGCCAACGTCCTGACTTTC. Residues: CASSQAGGSGANVLTF.

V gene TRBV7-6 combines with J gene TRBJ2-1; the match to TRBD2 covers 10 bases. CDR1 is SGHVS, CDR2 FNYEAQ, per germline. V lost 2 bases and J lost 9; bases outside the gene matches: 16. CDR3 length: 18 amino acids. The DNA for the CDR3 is TGTGCCAGCAGCTTAATAGGGGCTAGCGGGGGAGATGCGGGTGAGCAGTTCTTC. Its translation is CASSLIGASGGDAGEQFF.

The CDR3 region is CASSLGSLRQYF. The CDR3 DNA sequence: TGTGCCAGCAGCTTAGGGTCACTAAGGCAGTACTTC. The gene calls are TRBV7-2 and TRBJ2-7, with D uncertain. Looked up from germline, CDR1 is SGHTA and CDR2 is FQGNSA. The ends were cut back, 1 base at V and 9 bases at J, with 10 bases in the middle. This CDR3 has 12 residues.

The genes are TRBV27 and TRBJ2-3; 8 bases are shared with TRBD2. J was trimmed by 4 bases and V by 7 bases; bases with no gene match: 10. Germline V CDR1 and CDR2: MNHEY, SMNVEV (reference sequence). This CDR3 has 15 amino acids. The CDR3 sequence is CASTAGAGVADTQYF. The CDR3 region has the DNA TGTGCCAGCACCGCAGGAGCGGGAGTAGCAGATACGCAGTATTTT.

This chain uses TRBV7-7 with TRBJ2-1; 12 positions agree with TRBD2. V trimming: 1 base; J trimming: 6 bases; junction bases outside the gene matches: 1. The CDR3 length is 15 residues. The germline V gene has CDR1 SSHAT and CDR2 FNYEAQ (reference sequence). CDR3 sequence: CASSLGTSGANEQFF. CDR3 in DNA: TGTGCCAGCAGCTTAGGGACTAGCGGGGCCAATGAGCAGTTCTTC.

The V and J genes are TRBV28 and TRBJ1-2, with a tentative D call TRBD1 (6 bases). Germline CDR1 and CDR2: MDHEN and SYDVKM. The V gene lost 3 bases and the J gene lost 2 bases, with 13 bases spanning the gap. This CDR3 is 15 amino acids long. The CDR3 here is CASSLLGDTNYGYTF. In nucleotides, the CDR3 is TGTGCCAGCAGTTTGCTCGGGGACACCAACTATGGCTACACCTTC.

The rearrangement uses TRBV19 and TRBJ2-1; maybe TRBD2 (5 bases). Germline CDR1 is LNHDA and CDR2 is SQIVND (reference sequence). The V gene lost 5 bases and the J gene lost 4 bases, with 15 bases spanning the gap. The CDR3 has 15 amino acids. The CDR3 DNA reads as TGTGCCAGTAGTGTCTCAGCGGCTAAGTACAATGAGCAGTTCTTC. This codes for CASSVSAAKYNEQFF.

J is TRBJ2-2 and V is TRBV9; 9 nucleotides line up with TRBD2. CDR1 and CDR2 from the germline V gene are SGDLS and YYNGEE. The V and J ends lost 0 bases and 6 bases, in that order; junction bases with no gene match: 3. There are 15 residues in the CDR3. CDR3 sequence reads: CASSVGGGASGELFF. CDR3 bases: TGTGCCAGCAGCGTAGGCGGGGGGGCTTCCGGGGAGCTGTTTTTT.

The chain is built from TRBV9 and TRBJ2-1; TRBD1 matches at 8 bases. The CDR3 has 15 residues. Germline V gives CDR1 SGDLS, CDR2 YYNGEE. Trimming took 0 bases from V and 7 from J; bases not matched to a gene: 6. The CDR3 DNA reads TGTGCCAGCAGCGTAGCTGGGGACAGGATAAATGAGCAGTTCTTC. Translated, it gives CASSVAGDRINEQFF.

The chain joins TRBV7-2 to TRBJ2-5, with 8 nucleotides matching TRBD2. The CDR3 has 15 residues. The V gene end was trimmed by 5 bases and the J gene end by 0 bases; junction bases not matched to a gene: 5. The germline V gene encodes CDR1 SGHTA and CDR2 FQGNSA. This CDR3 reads CASSAGGWYQETQYF. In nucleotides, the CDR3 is TGTGCCAGCAGCGCGGGGGGTTGGTACCAAGAGACCCAGTACTTC.

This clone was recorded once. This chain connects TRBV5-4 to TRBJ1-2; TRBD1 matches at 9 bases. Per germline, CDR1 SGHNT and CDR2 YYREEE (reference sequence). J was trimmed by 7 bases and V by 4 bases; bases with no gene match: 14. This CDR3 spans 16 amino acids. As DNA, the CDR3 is TGTGCCAGCAGCGGGAAAGTTAAGACAGGGGGTTCTGGCTACACCTTC. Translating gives CASSGKVKTGGSGYTF.

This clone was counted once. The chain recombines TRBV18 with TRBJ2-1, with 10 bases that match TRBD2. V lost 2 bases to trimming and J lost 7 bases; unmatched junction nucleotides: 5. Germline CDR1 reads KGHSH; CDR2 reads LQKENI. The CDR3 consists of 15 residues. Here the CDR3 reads CASSPSSGRVNEQFF. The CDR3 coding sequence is TGTGCCAGCTCACCATCTAGCGGGAGAGTGAATGAGCAGTTCTTC.

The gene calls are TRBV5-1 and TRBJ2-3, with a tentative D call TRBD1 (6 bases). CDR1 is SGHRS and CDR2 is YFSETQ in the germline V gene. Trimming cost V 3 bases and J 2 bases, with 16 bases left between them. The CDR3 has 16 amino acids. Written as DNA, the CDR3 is TGCGCCAGCAGCTCCCCCCCGGCAGGGGACACAGATACGCAGTATTTT. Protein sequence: CASSSPPAGDTDTQYF. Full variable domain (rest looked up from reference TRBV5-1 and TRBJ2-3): KAGVTQTPRYLIKTRGQQVTLSCSPISGHRSVSWYQQTPGQGLQFLFEYFSETQRNKGNFPGRFSGRQFSNSRSEMNVSTLELGDSALYLCASSSPPAGDTDTQYFGPGTRLTVL.

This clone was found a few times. The CDR3 coding sequence is TGCAGCGGAGTATCCGGGACAGGGGGCAGGGAGCAGTACTTC. It encodes CSGVSGTGGREQYF. This chain uses TRBV29-1 with TRBJ2-7, with 12 positions matching TRBD1. The CDR3 loop spans 14 amino acids. CDR1 SQVTM and CDR2 ANQGSEA come from the germline V gene. J was trimmed by 7 bases and V by 7 bases; bases with no gene match: 11.

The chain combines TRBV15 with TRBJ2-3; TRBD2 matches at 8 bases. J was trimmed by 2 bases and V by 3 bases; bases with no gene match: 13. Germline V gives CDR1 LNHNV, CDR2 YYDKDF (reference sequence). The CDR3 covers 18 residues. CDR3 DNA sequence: TGTGCCACCAGCAGTCGGGGGGCGGGGGGTTTATCCACAGATACGCAGTATTTT. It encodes CATSSRGAGGLSTDTQYF. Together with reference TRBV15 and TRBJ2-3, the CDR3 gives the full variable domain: DAMVIQNPRYQVTQFGKPVTLSCSQTLNHNVMYWYQQKSSQAPKLLFHYYDKDFNNEADTPDNFQSRRPNTSFCFLDIRSPGLGDTAMYLCATSSRGAGGLSTDTQYFGPGTRLTVL.

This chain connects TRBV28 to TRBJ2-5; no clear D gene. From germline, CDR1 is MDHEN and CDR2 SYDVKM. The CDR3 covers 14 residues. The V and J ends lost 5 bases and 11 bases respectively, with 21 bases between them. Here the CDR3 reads CASSRLEAWSEQYF. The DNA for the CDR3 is TGTGCCAGCAGTCGATTAGAGGCTTGGAGTGAGCAGTACTTC.

The CDR3 reads CASSSTLQGWHGYTF. In DNA, the CDR3 is TGTGCCAGCAGTTCTACACTACAGGGGTGGCATGGCTACACCTTC. J is TRBJ1-2 and V is TRBV6-5; 7 positions agree with TRBD1. The V segment lost 4 bases and the J segment 6 bases; nucleotides outside the gene matches: 11. The germline V gene has CDR1 MNHEY and CDR2 SVGAGI. The CDR3 has 15 amino acids.

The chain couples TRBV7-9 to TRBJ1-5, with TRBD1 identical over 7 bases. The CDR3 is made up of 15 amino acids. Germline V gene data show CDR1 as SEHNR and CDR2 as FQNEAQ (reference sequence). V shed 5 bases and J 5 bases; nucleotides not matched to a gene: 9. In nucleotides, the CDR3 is TGTGCCAGCAGCCAACTAGGAGGGACAGATCAGCCCCAGCATTTT. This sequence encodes CASSQLGGTDQPQHF.

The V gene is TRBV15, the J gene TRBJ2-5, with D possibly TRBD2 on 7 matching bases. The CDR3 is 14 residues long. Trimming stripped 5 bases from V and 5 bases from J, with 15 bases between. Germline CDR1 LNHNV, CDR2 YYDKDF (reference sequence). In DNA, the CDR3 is TGTGCCACCAGCCTTACAGGGAGGGGGGAGACCCAGTACTTC. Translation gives CATSLTGRGETQYF. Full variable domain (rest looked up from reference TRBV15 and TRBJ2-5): DAMVIQNPRYQVTQFGKPVTLSCSQTLNHNVMYWYQQKSSQAPKLLFHYYDKDFNNEADTPDNFQSRRPNTSFCFLDIRSPGLGDTAMYLCATSLTGRGETQYFGPGTRLLVL.

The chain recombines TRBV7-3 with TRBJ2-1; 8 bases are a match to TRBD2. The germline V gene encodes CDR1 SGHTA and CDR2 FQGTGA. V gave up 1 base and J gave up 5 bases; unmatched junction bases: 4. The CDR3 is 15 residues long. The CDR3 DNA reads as TGTGCCAGCAGCTTAATGGGCGGGAGGAACAATGAGCAGTTCTTC. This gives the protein CASSLMGGRNNEQFF.

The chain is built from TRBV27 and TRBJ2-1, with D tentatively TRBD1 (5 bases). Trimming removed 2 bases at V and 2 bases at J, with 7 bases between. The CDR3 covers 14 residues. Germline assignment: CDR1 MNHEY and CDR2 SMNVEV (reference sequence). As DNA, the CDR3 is TGTGCCAGCAGTTTACAGGGCCCCTACAATGAGCAGTTCTTC. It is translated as CASSLQGPYNEQFF.

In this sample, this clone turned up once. CDR3 amino acids: CASEQGRAYNEQFF. DNA of the CDR3: TGTGCCAGCGAGCAGGGGAGAGCCTACAATGAGCAGTTCTTC. J is TRBJ2-1 and V is TRBV7-8; D is possibly TRBD1 (6 bases). The ends were cut back, 8 bases at V and 2 bases at J, with 13 bases in the middle. This CDR3 comprises 14 residues. Germline CDR1 reads SGHVS; CDR2 reads FQNEAQ.

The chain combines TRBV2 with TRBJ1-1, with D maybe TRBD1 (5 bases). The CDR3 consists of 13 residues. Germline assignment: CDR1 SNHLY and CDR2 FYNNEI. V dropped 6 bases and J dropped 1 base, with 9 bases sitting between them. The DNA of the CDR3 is TGTGCCAGCAGCAGACAGACGAACACTGAAGCTTTCTTT. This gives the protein CASSRQTNTEAFF.

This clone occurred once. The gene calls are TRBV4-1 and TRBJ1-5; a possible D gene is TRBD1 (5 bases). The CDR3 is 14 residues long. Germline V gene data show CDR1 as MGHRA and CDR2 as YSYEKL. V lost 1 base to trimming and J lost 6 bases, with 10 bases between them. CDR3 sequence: CASSQVPGVQPQHF. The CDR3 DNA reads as TGCGCCAGCAGCCAAGTTCCGGGGGTTCAGCCCCAGCATTTT.

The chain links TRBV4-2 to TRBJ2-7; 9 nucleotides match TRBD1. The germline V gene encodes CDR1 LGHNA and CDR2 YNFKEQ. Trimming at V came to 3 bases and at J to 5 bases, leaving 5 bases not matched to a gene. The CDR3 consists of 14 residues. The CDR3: CASSQGQGFDEQYF. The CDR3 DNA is TGTGCCAGCAGCCAGGGACAGGGATTCGACGAGCAGTACTTC.